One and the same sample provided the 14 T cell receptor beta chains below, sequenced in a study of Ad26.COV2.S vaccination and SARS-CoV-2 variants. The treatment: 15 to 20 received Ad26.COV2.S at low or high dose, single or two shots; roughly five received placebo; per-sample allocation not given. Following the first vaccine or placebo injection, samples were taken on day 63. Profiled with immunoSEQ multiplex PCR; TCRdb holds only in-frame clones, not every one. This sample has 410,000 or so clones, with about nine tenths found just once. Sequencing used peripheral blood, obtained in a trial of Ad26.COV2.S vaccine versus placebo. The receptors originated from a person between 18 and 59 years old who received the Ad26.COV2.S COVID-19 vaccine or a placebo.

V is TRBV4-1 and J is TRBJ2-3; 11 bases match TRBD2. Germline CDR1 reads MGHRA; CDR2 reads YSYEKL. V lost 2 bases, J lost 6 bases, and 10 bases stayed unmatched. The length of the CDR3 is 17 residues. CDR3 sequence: CASSQTTSGSSVDTQYF. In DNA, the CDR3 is TGCGCCAGCAGCCAAACCACTAGCGGGAGTTCCGTGGATACGCAGTATTTT.

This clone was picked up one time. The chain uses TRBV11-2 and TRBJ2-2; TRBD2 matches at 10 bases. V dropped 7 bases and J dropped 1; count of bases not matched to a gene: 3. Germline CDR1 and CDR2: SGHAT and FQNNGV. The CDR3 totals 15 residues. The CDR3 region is CASTPSGGNTGELFF. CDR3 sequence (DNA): TGTGCCAGCACTCCTAGCGGGGGGAACACCGGGGAGCTGTTTTTT. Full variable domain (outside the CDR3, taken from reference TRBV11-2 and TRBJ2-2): EAGVAQSPRYKIIEKRQSVAFWCNPISGHATLYWYQQILGQGPKLLIQFQNNGVVDDSQLPKDRFSAERLKGVDSTLKIQPAKLEDSAVYLCASTPSGGNTGELFFGEGSRLTVL.

CDR3 protein: CASSRGQGGEKLFF. The CDR3 bases are TGCGCCAGCAGCAGGGGACAGGGTGGTGAAAAACTGTTTTTT. This chain joins TRBV5-1 and TRBJ1-4; 9 positions agree with TRBD1. Germline CDR1 is SGHRS and CDR2 is YFSETQ. The V gene end was trimmed by 4 bases and the J gene end by 7 bases; junction bases not matched to a gene: 5. The CDR3 is 14 amino acids.

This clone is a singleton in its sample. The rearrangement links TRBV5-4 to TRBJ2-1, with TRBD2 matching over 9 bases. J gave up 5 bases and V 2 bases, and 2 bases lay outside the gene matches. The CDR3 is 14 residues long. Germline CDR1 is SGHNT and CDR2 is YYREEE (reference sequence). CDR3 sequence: CASSFSSGDNEQFF. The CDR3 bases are TGTGCCAGCAGCTTCTCTAGCGGGGACAATGAGCAGTTCTTC.

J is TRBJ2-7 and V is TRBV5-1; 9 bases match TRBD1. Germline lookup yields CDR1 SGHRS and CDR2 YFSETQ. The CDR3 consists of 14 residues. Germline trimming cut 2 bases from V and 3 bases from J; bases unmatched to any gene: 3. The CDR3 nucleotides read TGCGCCAGCAGCTTTGGGACAGGGTTCTACGAGCAGTACTTC. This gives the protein CASSFGTGFYEQYF.

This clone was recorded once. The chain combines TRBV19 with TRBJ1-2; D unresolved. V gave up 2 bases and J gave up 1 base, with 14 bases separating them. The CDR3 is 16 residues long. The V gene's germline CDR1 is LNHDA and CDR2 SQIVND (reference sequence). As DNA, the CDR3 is TGTGCCAGTAGTATACCCAGCCCGCCTCTTAACTATGGCTACACCTTC. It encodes CASSIPSPPLNYGYTF.

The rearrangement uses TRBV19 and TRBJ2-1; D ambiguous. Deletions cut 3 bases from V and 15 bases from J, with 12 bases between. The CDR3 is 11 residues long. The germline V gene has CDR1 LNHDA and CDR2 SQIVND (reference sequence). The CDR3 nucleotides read TGTGCCAGTAGTATTTTAAATAGTGTGTTCTTC. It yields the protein CASSILNSVFF.

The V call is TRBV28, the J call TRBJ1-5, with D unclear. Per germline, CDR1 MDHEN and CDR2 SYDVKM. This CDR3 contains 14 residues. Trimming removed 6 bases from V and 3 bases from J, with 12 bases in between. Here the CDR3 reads CASRSSSNNQPQHF. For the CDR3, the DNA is TGTGCCAGCAGGAGCTCAAGTAACAATCAGCCCCAGCATTTT.

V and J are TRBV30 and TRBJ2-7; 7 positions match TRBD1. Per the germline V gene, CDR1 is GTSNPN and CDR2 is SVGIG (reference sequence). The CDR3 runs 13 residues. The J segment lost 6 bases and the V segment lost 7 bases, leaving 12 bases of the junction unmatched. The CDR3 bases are TGTGCCTTGTCAAGACAGGGCTACGCCGAGCAGTACTTC. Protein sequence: CALSRQGYAEQYF.

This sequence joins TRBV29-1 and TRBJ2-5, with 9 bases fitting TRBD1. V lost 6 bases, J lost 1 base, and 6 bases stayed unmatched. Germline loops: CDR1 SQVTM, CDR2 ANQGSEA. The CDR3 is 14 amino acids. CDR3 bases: TGCAGCGTCGGACAGGGGATCCCCCAAGAGACCCAGTACTTC. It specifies CSVGQGIPQETQYF.

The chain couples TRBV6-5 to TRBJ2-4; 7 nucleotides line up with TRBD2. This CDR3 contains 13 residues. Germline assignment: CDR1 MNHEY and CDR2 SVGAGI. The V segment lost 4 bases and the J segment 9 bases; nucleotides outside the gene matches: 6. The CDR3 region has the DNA TGTGCCAGCAGTTCGGGGACTAAGATCATTCAGTACTTC. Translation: CASSSGTKIIQYF.

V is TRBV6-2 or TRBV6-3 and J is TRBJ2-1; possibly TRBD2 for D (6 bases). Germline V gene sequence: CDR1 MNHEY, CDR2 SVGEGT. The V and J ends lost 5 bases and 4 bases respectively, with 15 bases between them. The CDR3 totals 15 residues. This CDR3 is CASSQHSGQYNEQFF. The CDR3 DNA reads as TGTGCCAGCAGTCAGCATAGCGGCCAATACAATGAGCAGTTCTTC.

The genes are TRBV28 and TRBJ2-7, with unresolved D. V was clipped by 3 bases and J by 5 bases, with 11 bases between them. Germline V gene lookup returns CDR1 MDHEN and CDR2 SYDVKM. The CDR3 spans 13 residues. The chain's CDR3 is CASSLDLRHEQYF. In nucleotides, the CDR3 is TGTGCCAGCAGTTTGGATCTGCGCCACGAGCAGTACTTC.

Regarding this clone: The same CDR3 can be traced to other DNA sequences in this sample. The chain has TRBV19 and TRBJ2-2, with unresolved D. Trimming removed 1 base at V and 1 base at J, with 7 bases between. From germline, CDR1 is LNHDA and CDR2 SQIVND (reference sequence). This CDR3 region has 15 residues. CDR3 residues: CASSIGRQNTGELFF. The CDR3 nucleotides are TGTGCCAGTAGTATAGGTCGGCAGAACACCGGGGAGCTGTTTTTT.